Below, 27 T cell receptor beta chains from the same sample are listed, as sequenced in a study of shared clonotypes between healthy human individuals. The assay was immunoSEQ multiplex PCR, and TCRdb's table has in-frame clones only and misses some. The table lists approximately 2,000,000 clones, around 93% of them singletons, with about 0.41% in the top ten. Input material: naive CD4+ T cells from PBMCs. Stated subset: CD45RA+ positively selected. Receptors originate from a man aged 18 to 30 in good health. Some clones in this sample may be carry-over from other donors' samples.

J is TRBJ2-1 and V is TRBV19, with a tentative D call TRBD2 (6 bases). Trimming cost V 4 bases and J 5 bases, with 9 bases left between them. CDR1 and CDR2 (germline): LNHDA, SQIVND (reference sequence). This CDR3 has 13 amino acids. The CDR3 loop reads CASSTRLDNEQFF. Here the CDR3 DNA reads TGTGCCAGTAGTACACGACTAGACAATGAGCAGTTCTTC.

To note about this clone: The identical CDR3 is also encoded by other nucleotide sequences in the sample. The CDR3 DNA follows: TGCGCCAGCAGCTTGGGGCAGGGGAATGAAAAACTGTTTTTT. The encoded protein is CASSLGQGNEKLFF. The rearrangement links TRBV5-1 to TRBJ1-4, with a weak D call TRBD1 (6 bases). With 0 bases removed from V and 5 bases from J, the gap between germline ends came to 8 bases. CDR1 and CDR2 from the germline V gene are SGHRS and YFSETQ. The CDR3 has 14 residues.

This chain connects TRBV28 to TRBJ2-7, with D tentatively TRBD1 or TRBD2 (5 bases each). Trimming stripped 6 bases from V and 5 bases from J, with 14 bases between. The germline gives CDR1 MDHEN, CDR2 SYDVKM. The CDR3 extends over 13 amino acids. DNA for the CDR3: TGTGCCAGCAGGTCGGGACGAATGGACGAGCAGTACTTC. This translates into CASRSGRMDEQYF.

The CDR3 spells CASREGGRDTQYF. The CDR3 nucleotides are TGTGCCAGCAGGGAGGGAGGAAGGGATACGCAGTATTTT. J is TRBJ2-3 and V is TRBV27, with TRBD2 as a possible D gene (6 bases). V was shortened by 6 bases and J by 6 bases, with 13 bases between the two germline ends. This CDR3 has 13 amino acids. Germline V gene data show CDR1 as MNHEY and CDR2 as SMNVEV (reference sequence).

This rearrangement joins TRBV11-3 to TRBJ2-2; perhaps TRBD1 as D (6 bases). The CDR3 is 14 residues long. CDR1 is SGHNT, CDR2 YENEEA, per germline. Trimming took 5 bases from V and 4 from J, leaving 11 bases between them. CDR3 DNA: TGTGCCAGCAGCCGAGGGGGTACCACCGGGGAGCTGTTTTTT. Protein: CASSRGGTTGELFF.

This chain links TRBV7-8 with TRBJ1-2; no reliable D call. CDR1 and CDR2 from the germline V gene are SGHVS and FQNEAQ. The CDR3 runs 15 residues. The V end was cut by 5 bases, the J end by 1 base, with 14 bases between. This CDR3 is CASSAFGRRNYGYTF. CDR3 DNA sequence: TGTGCCAGCAGCGCTTTCGGACGGCGTAACTATGGCTACACCTTC.

The chain carries TRBV27 and TRBJ1-2; 9 nucleotides match TRBD1. This CDR3 has 15 residues. The trim removed 5 bases at V and 2 bases at J, leaving 6 bases unmatched. Per the germline V gene, CDR1 is MNHEY and CDR2 is SMNVEV (reference sequence). The CDR3 region is CASSRSGTGNYGYTF. CDR3 nucleotide sequence: TGTGCCAGCAGTCGTTCCGGGACAGGGAACTATGGCTACACCTTC.

The chain links TRBV5-4 to TRBJ1-2, with TRBD1 as a possible D gene (5 bases). CDR3 length: 15 amino acids. Germline CDR1 reads SGHNT; CDR2 reads YYREEE (reference sequence). V was pared by 0 bases and J by 10 bases, with 19 bases between. The CDR3 bases are TGTGCCAGCAGCTTGGACAGGTCAAAGCCATGGGACTACACCTTC. Protein: CASSLDRSKPWDYTF.

V is TRBV7-3 and J is TRBJ1-1, with unresolved D. This CDR3 comprises 13 residues. Trimming shortened V by 7 bases and J by 6 bases, and 15 bases separated the two germline ends. Germline CDR1 reads SGHTA; CDR2 reads FQGTGA. DNA for the CDR3: TGTGCCAGCATCCTCACAGTTCAGGCTGAAGCTTTCTTT. Translation gives CASILTVQAEAFF.

Note on this clone: The same CDR3 arises from other DNA sequences in this sample as well. The V and J genes are TRBV28 and TRBJ1-1; D gene ambiguous. V shed 3 bases and J shed 4 bases, with 6 bases lying between them. CDR3 size: 12 residues. Germline lookup yields CDR1 MDHEN and CDR2 SYDVKM. Written as DNA, the CDR3 is TGTGCCAGCAGTTTGCTTTTCACTGAAGCTTTCTTT. The encoded protein is CASSLLFTEAFF.

CDR3 protein: CASSTSQWNQPQHF. The CDR3 DNA follows: TGTGCCAGTAGTACCTCACAGTGGAATCAGCCCCAGCATTTT. The chain joins TRBV19 to TRBJ1-5, with D uncertain. V was pared by 4 bases and J by 4 bases, with 11 bases between. Germline CDR1 is LNHDA and CDR2 is SQIVND (reference sequence). The CDR3 loop spans 14 amino acids.

V usage is TRBV28 and J usage is TRBJ2-3, with TRBD2 matching over 12 bases. The CDR3 sequence is 21 residues long. Germline V gene lookup returns CDR1 MDHEN and CDR2 SYDVKM. J gave up 4 bases and V 0 bases, and 17 bases lay outside the gene matches. The CDR3: CASSLWAGGEPTSGSADTQYF. CDR3 DNA sequence: TGTGCCAGCAGTTTATGGGCAGGGGGCGAACCGACTAGCGGGAGTGCAGATACGCAGTATTTT.

With respect to this clone: Other DNA sequences of this sample code for an identical CDR3. DNA of the CDR3: TGTGCCAGCAGCGTGGGACAACCCAATGAAAAACTGTTTTTT. It yields the protein CASSVGQPNEKLFF. The rearrangement uses TRBV5-5 and TRBJ1-4; perhaps TRBD1 as D (6 bases). CDR3 length equals 14 residues. Germline V lookup: CDR1 SGHKS, CDR2 YYEKEE (reference sequence). The V and J ends lost 4 bases and 5 bases respectively, with 12 bases between them.

The rearrangement joins TRBV7-2 to TRBJ2-4, with 10 bases aligning to TRBD2. CDR1 is SGHTA, CDR2 FQGNSA, per germline. V lost 5 bases to trimming and J lost 7 bases; unmatched junction nucleotides: 11. The CDR3 consists of 16 residues. The CDR3: CASSLSLAGNRNIQYF. The CDR3 DNA reads TGTGCCAGCAGCCTGTCACTAGCGGGAAATCGCAACATTCAGTACTTC. Full variable domain (rest looked up from reference TRBV7-2 and TRBJ2-4): GAGVSQSPSNKVTEKGKDVELRCDPISGHTALYWYRQSLGQGLEFLIYFQGNSAPDKSGLPSDRFSAERTGGSVSTLTIQRTQQEDSAVYLCASSLSLAGNRNIQYFGAGTRLSVL.

This clone was seen a single time. The J gene is TRBJ2-7, the V gene TRBV7-9; no definite D call. The CDR3 totals 15 residues. Trimming cost V 2 bases and J 2 bases, with 13 bases left between them. CDR1 and CDR2 (germline): SEHNR, FQNEAQ (reference sequence). CDR3 nucleotide sequence: TGTGCCAGCAGCTTATTTCAGCCCGGCACCTACGAGCAGTACTTC. This gives the protein CASSLFQPGTYEQYF.

This chain joins TRBV6-1 and TRBJ2-3; D gene unclear. Per the germline V gene, CDR1 is MNHNS and CDR2 is SASEGT. The CDR3 is made up of 16 amino acids. V dropped 2 bases and J dropped 0 bases, with 12 bases sitting between them. The CDR3 here is CASSERQRISTDTQYF. The CDR3 coding sequence is TGTGCCAGCAGTGAACGTCAGAGGATTAGCACAGATACGCAGTATTTT.

The J gene is TRBJ2-3, the V gene TRBV21-1; the table's TRBD1 call for D was not verified on the DNA. TRBV21-1 is designated a pseudogene. The CDR3 totals 17 residues. As DNA, the CDR3 is TGTGCCAGCAGCAAAGGGGGTGGCAGGGTCATCACAGATACGCAGTATTTT. It is translated as CASSKGGGRVITDTQYF.

This rearrangement joins TRBV7-2 to TRBJ2-7; 10 nucleotides line up with TRBD2. The CDR3 sequence is 16 residues long. Germline lookup yields CDR1 SGHTA and CDR2 FQGNSA. V gave up 3 bases and J gave up 2 bases; unmatched junction bases: 7. Here the CDR3 reads CASSFRTSGVTYEQYF. The DNA of the CDR3 is TGTGCCAGCAGCTTTCGGACTAGCGGAGTAACCTACGAGCAGTACTTC.

The chain combines TRBV5-5 with TRBJ2-1; TRBD1 aligns across 11 bases. Germline V lookup: CDR1 SGHKS, CDR2 YYEKEE (reference sequence). V trimming: 4 bases; J trimming: 1 base; junction bases outside the gene matches: 4. This CDR3 is built from 16 residues. CDR3 residues: CASSPWDRGSYNEQFF. The CDR3 DNA reads TGTGCCAGCAGCCCGTGGGACAGGGGGTCCTACAATGAGCAGTTCTTC.

Only a few counts were recorded for this clone. The V call is TRBV5-1, the J call TRBJ1-1; a weak D match, TRBD1 (5 bases). CDR1 and CDR2 (germline): SGHRS, YFSETQ. This CDR3 has 14 residues. Trimming removed 3 bases at V and 4 bases at J, with 13 bases between. This CDR3 reads CASSSVGRVTEAFF. CDR3 coding DNA: TGCGCCAGCAGCTCAGTTGGCAGGGTCACTGAAGCTTTCTTT.

The J gene is TRBJ2-1, the V gene TRBV5-1; 8 bases fit TRBD2. Trimming at V came to 4 bases and at J to 6 bases, leaving 9 bases not matched to a gene. The CDR3 has 15 amino acids. The germline gives CDR1 SGHRS, CDR2 YFSETQ. The CDR3 region is CASSGEGLAGNEQFF. The CDR3 region has the DNA TGCGCCAGCAGCGGCGAGGGGCTAGCGGGCAATGAGCAGTTCTTC.

V and J are TRBV5-4 and TRBJ1-1; no definite D call. Between the trimmed V and J ends, which lost 0 bases and 1 base, there was a span of 7 bases. CDR1 is SGHNT, CDR2 YYREEE, per germline (reference sequence). The CDR3 has 14 amino acids. This CDR3 is CASSLAAANTEAFF. The CDR3 coding sequence is TGTGCCAGCAGCTTGGCCGCGGCGAACACTGAAGCTTTCTTT.

The gene calls are TRBV27 and TRBJ2-5, with a possible D match to TRBD1 (5 bases). Trimming shortened V by 3 bases and J by 5 bases, and 13 bases separated the two germline ends. There are 14 residues in the CDR3. Germline V CDR1 and CDR2: MNHEY, SMNVEV (reference sequence). CDR3 DNA sequence: TGTGCCAGCAGTTTCCACGACAAGGGGGAGACCCAGTACTTC. This sequence encodes CASSFHDKGETQYF.

This chain connects TRBV7-2 to TRBJ2-7, with 12 nucleotides matching TRBD1. Germline V gene data show CDR1 as SGHTA and CDR2 as FQGNSA. The CDR3 is made up of 19 amino acids. J lost 3 bases, V lost 5 bases, and 17 bases had no gene match. Here the CDR3 DNA reads TGTGCCAGCAGCCTCCCGCCGGGACAGGGGGCCCAATATGGCTACGAGCAGTACTTC. Protein product: CASSLPPGQGAQYGYEQYF.

To note about this clone: This CDR3 is also generated by other DNA sequences in the sample. CDR3 DNA sequence: TGTGCCAGCAGCTTAGGACAGTCAAACTATGGCTACACCTTC. This codes for CASSLGQSNYGYTF. The chain uses TRBV7-9 and TRBJ1-2; D is possibly TRBD1 (5 bases). Trimming removed 1 base from V and 2 bases from J, with 8 bases in between. This CDR3 is built from 14 residues. Per the germline V gene, CDR1 is SEHNR and CDR2 is FQNEAQ (reference sequence).

This clone was detected once. This rearrangement joins TRBV5-1 to TRBJ1-2; D remains ambiguous. With 3 bases removed from V and 7 bases from J, the gap between germline ends came to 10 bases. The CDR3 is made up of 12 amino acids. Looked up from germline, CDR1 is SGHRS and CDR2 is YFSETQ. The CDR3 is CASSYSTAGYTF. Here the CDR3 DNA reads TGCGCCAGCAGCTACTCGACTGCTGGCTACACCTTC.

The rearrangement uses TRBV30 and TRBJ2-6, with D possibly TRBD1 on 6 matching bases. The CDR3 totals 19 residues. V lost 3 bases and J lost 0, with 21 bases in between. Germline lookup yields CDR1 GTSNPN and CDR2 SVGIG (reference sequence). The CDR3 here is CAWRRGTARRDSGANVLTF. DNA of the CDR3: TGTGCCTGGAGGAGGGGGACCGCAAGGAGAGACTCTGGGGCCAACGTCCTGACTTTC. Full variable domain (outside the CDR3, taken from reference TRBV30 and TRBJ2-6): SQTIHQWPATLVQPVGSPLSLECTVEGTSNPNLYWYRQAAGRGLQLLFYSVGIGQISSEVPQNLSASRPQDRQFILSSKKLLLSDSGFYLCAWRRGTARRDSGANVLTFGAGSRLTVL.